This T cell receptor (beta chain) was retrieved from a study of response to subunit inactivated influenza vaccine. Whole-study results and caveats: Every seasonal influenza vaccination brings in few new T cells, the authors suggested.

From germline, CDR1 is DFQATT and CDR2 SNEGSKA (reference sequence). The CDR3 length is 12 residues. Trimming shortened V by 6 bases and J by 3 bases, and 12 bases separated the two germline ends. Each CDR3 protein gets one entry after TCRdb re-called the RT-PCR reads with MiXCR. This sample has approximately 700,000 distinct CDR3 sequences, with about 14% found just once. This clonotype occurred many times. Its antigen is undetermined. The sequenced sample was PBMCs from blood, obtained around 14 days before vaccination. The rearrangement joins TRBV20-1 to TRBJ2-7; D gene uncertain. The sequence derives from a man between 45 and 60 years old who received an inactivated influenza vaccine. As DNA, the CDR3 is TGCAGTGCACCCAACGGAATCTACGAGCAGTACTTC. Amino acids: CSAPNGIYEQYF.